Listed below are T cell receptor beta chains from one sample, sequenced in a study of CD8 T cells in ankylosing spondylitis. TCRdb re-analysed the 5' RACE reads in MiXCR, keeping a single row per CDR3 protein. The sample comprises some 800,000 distinct CDR3 sequences, about 10% of which are singletons, and more than 0.5% rests with the top ten. The sample taken for sequencing was blood, either unsorted or a sorted T cell fraction (not recorded which). These receptor sequences come from a male donor with ankylosing spondylitis. The CDR3 runs from the conserved cysteine through the conserved F or W. The D gene is left open where the match is weak. The size of a clone is reported for some rows only, either as once, few or many, or as a class for expanded clones.

v_gene,j_gene,d_gene,abundance,CDR3aa,CDR3nt
TRBV7-9,TRBJ2-7,.,few,CASSLNEGEQYF,TGTGCCAGCAGCCTGAATGAGGGGGAGCAGTACTTC
TRBV6-5,TRBJ1-1,.,many,CASSSRSTFGDWGNTEAFF,TGTGCCAGCAGTTCCCGCTCAACCTTCGGGGATTGGGGAAACACTGAAGCTTTCTTT
TRBV4-2,TRBJ2-7,.,few,CASSPRSAYEQYF,TGTGCCAGCAGCCCCCGATCGGCCTACGAGCAGTACTTC
TRBV7-2,TRBJ1-2,TRBD1,.,CASSAYGTGNGYTF,TGTGCCAGCAGCGCCTACGGGACAGGGAACGGCTACACCTTC
TRBV5-1,TRBJ2-5,.,few,CASSVRDGSRETQYF,TGCGCCAGCAGCGTACGGGACGGTAGCAGAGAGACCCAGTACTTC
TRBV7-9,TRBJ1-3,.,.,CASSFTESGNTIYF,TGTGCCAGCAGTTTCACGGAATCTGGAAACACCATATATTTT
TRBV29-1,TRBJ1-2,TRBD1,.,CSVATGGTGYTF,TGCAGCGTGGCTACAGGGGGCACTGGCTACACCTTC
TRBV28,TRBJ1-1,TRBD1,few,CASSLSKGRGLNTEAFF,TGTGCCAGCAGTTTATCGAAAGGGAGGGGGCTGAACACTGAAGCTTTCTTT
TRBV12-3/TRBV12-4,TRBJ2-3,.,few,CASSFGGGEATQYF,TGTGCCAGCAGTTTCGGAGGGGGGGAAGCTACGCAGTATTTT
TRBV6-2/TRBV6-3,TRBJ2-1,.,few,CASSYRRESEQFF,TGTGCCAGCAGTTACCGACGGGAGAGTGAGCAGTTCTTC
TRBV12-3/TRBV12-4,TRBJ2-1,TRBD2,many,CASSQAGPYNEQFF,TGTGCCAGCAGCCAAGCGGGACCCTACAATGAGCAGTTCTTC
TRBV20-1,TRBJ1-6,.,few,CSARRGGLDNSPLHF,TGCAGTGCTAGACGAGGAGGATTGGATAATTCACCCCTCCACTTT
TRBV7-2,TRBJ1-6,.,few,CASRTGGYDLSPLHF,TGTGCCAGCCGAACCGGAGGGTATGATCTTTCACCCCTCCACTTT
TRBV6-1,TRBJ2-1,.,few,CASKVGPAGNEQFF,TGTGCCAGCAAGGTCGGTCCTGCGGGGAATGAGCAGTTCTTC
TRBV20-1,TRBJ1-1,.,few,CSALSGTEAFF,TGCAGTGCCTTAAGTGGCACTGAAGCTTTCTTT
TRBV7-2,TRBJ1-2,TRBD1,.,CASSSLQGIYGYTF,TGTGCCAGCAGCTCCCTACAGGGGATCTATGGCTACACCTTC
TRBV20-1,TRBJ2-2,.,few,CSARETARTGELFF,TGCAGTGCTAGAGAGACAGCAAGAACCGGGGAGCTGTTTTTT
TRBV7-2,TRBJ1-4,.,.,CASSQGRSGEKLFF,TGTGCCAGCAGCCAGGGGCGATCGGGAGAAAAACTGTTTTTT
TRBV5-1,TRBJ2-1,TRBD1,few,CASHSRDRDLDEQFF,TGCGCCAGCCACTCCCGGGACAGGGACTTAGATGAGCAGTTCTTC
TRBV15,TRBJ1-4,.,few,CATSSSRLQDEKLFF,TGTGCCACCAGCAGTTCCAGGCTCCAGGATGAAAAACTGTTTTTT
TRBV6-1,TRBJ2-3,TRBD1,.,CASRRTGPYPDTQYF,TGTGCCAGCAGAAGGACAGGGCCTTACCCAGATACGCAGTATTTT